The 20 T cell receptor beta chains below come from one sample, sequenced in a study of T cell clones after liver transplantation. Profiling relied on immunoSEQ multiplex PCR, and the TCRdb table lists in-frame clones only, not all of them. The sample includes about 47,000 clones, 80% to 90% seen only once; the top ten take approximately 15%. This specimen consisted of CD8+ T cells from blood, obtained 12 months after liver transplant. Receptor source: a human patient who received a liver transplant. Some T cells could come from the graft donor.

The chain has TRBV9 and TRBJ1-2; TRBD1 matches 8 bases. This CDR3 spans 15 amino acids. The ends lost 4 bases at V and 1 base at J; junction bases unmatched: 6. Per the germline V gene, CDR1 is SGDLS and CDR2 is YYNGEE. The DNA for the CDR3 is TGTGCCAGCAGCCCTGCCGGACAGGGTAACTATGGCTACACCTTC. It encodes CASSPAGQGNYGYTF.

The chain uses TRBV19 and TRBJ2-2; TRBD2 is a possible D gene (6 bases). Germline assignment: CDR1 LNHDA and CDR2 SQIVND (reference sequence). The V and J ends lost 0 bases and 4 bases respectively, with 15 bases between them. The CDR3 runs 17 residues. CDR3 residues: CASSIDSGRWSTGELFF. The CDR3 DNA reads as TGTGCCAGTAGTATAGATTCAGGGAGGTGGAGCACCGGGGAGCTGTTTTTT.

The CDR3 loop reads CASSPGAYEQYF. The CDR3 nucleotides read TGTGCCAGCAGTCCAGGAGCCTACGAGCAGTACTTC. The chain joins TRBV6-5 to TRBJ2-7, with unresolved D. Trimming removed 5 bases from V and 2 bases from J, with 7 bases in between. The CDR3 loop spans 12 amino acids. Germline CDR1 is MNHEY and CDR2 is SVGAGI.

The count of this clone is one. The chain joins TRBV5-6 to TRBJ1-1; D may be TRBD1 (6 bases). The V gene's germline CDR1 is SGHDT and CDR2 YYEEEE. The CDR3 is 15 residues long. V lost 4 bases to trimming and J lost 7 bases, with 20 bases between them. The CDR3 region has the DNA TGTGCCAGCAGCCCGGAAAACAGGGAAGTGGGTGAAGCTTTCTTT. Translating gives CASSPENREVGEAFF. Full variable domain (outside the CDR3, taken from reference TRBV5-6 and TRBJ1-1): DAGVTQSPTHLIKTRGQQVTLRCSPKSGHDTVSWYQQALGQGPQFIFQYYEEEERQRGNFPDRFSGHQFPNYSSELNVNALLLGDSALYLCASSPENREVGEAFFGQGTRLTVV.

Many counts were recorded for this clone. V is TRBV30 and J is TRBJ1-1; D not resolved. CDR1 is GTSNPN and CDR2 is SVGIG in the germline V gene (reference sequence). This CDR3 contains 13 residues. V lost 4 bases and J 4 bases, leaving 13 bases between the germline ends. In DNA form, the CDR3 reads TGTGCCTGGACTATACTAGGGAGCACTGAAGCTTTCTTT. Translating gives CAWTILGSTEAFF.

A few counts support this clone. This sequence joins TRBV30 and TRBJ1-5; D not resolved. Trimming pared 2 bases from V and 2 bases from J, leaving 7 bases between. Germline values: CDR1 GTSNPN, CDR2 SVGIG (reference sequence). The CDR3 has 13 residues. The CDR3 sequence is CAWSWSGNQPQHF. CDR3 coding DNA: TGTGCCTGGAGTTGGTCAGGCAATCAGCCCCAGCATTTT.

The V and J genes are TRBV5-4 and TRBJ1-1; 10 nucleotides match TRBD1. Per germline, CDR1 SGHNT and CDR2 YYREEE (reference sequence). The V segment lost 7 bases and the J segment 4 bases; nucleotides outside the gene matches: 7. CDR3 length: 14 amino acids. The CDR3 DNA follows: TGTGCCAGCTACTTTGGACAGGGGGTCACTGAAGCTTTCTTT. Translating gives CASYFGQGVTEAFF.

The CDR3 DNA reads TGTGCCAGCAGCTCCGGACTAGCGGGAGTGTTCGGGTACGAGCAGTACTTC. Its protein is CASSSGLAGVFGYEQYF. The V call is TRBV7-6, the J call TRBJ2-7; 13 nucleotides match TRBD2. Germline CDR1 reads SGHVS; CDR2 reads FNYEAQ. V was clipped by 4 bases and J by 4 bases; unmatched bases: 10. CDR3 length: 17 residues.

In nucleotides, the CDR3 is TGTGCCAGTAGTATAACAGCGGGAGGGCCTAACGAGCAGTACTTC. The encoded protein is CASSITAGGPNEQYF. This chain connects TRBV19 to TRBJ2-7; 10 bases line up with TRBD2. The CDR3 consists of 15 residues. CDR1 and CDR2 from the germline V gene are LNHDA and SQIVND (reference sequence). Trimming cost V 2 bases and J 5 bases; bases outside gene matches: 6.

The genes are TRBV12-5 and TRBJ2-7; D not certain. The CDR3 covers 14 residues. Trimming stripped 7 bases from V and 2 bases from J, with 15 bases between. The germline CDR1 and CDR2 sequences are LGHNT and FRNRAP. CDR3 loop: CASAPSGGAYEQYF. The CDR3 nucleotides read TGTGCTAGTGCTCCTTCTGGCGGTGCCTACGAGCAGTACTTC.

The rearrangement joins TRBV19 to TRBJ1-4; the D is unclear. The CDR3 covers 14 residues. Germline loops: CDR1 LNHDA, CDR2 SQIVND (reference sequence). V dropped 4 bases and J dropped 0 bases, with 6 bases sitting between them. In DNA, the CDR3 is TGTGCCAGTAGTAGGCTTGCAACTAATGAAAAACTGTTTTTT. The encoded protein is CASSRLATNEKLFF.

The chain is built from TRBV4-1 and TRBJ2-7; 10 bases agree with TRBD2. Germline-derived CDR1 and CDR2 are MGHRA and YSYEKL. With 0 bases clipped from V and 5 bases from J, the junction kept 10 bases outside the gene matches. This CDR3 spans 17 amino acids. The CDR3 sequence: CASSQDGEREGWNEQYF. CDR3 in DNA: TGCGCCAGCAGCCAAGATGGCGAGCGGGAGGGCTGGAACGAGCAGTACTTC.

J is TRBJ2-5 and V is TRBV9; 9 nucleotides line up with TRBD2. Germline V gene sequence: CDR1 SGDLS, CDR2 YYNGEE. The CDR3 is 15 amino acids. Trimming cost V 4 bases and J 5 bases; bases outside gene matches: 9. The CDR3 DNA follows: TGTGCCAGCAGCATGACTAGCGGTTACTATGAGACCCAGTACTTC. This sequence encodes CASSMTSGYYETQYF.

The rearrangement uses TRBV5-1 and TRBJ2-3, with D possibly matching TRBD1 (7 bases). Looked up from germline, CDR1 is SGHRS and CDR2 is YFSETQ. The CDR3 is 17 residues long. Trimming left V 1 base short and J 3 bases short, with 18 bases between. The CDR3 region is CASSLRYEAGGTDTQYF. The CDR3 region has the DNA TGCGCCAGCAGCTTGCGTTATGAGGCAGGGGGGACAGATACGCAGTATTTT. The whole variable domain, filled in from reference TRBV5-1 and TRBJ2-3, reads KAGVTQTPRYLIKTRGQQVTLSCSPISGHRSVSWYQQTPGQGLQFLFEYFSETQRNKGNFPGRFSGRQFSNSRSEMNVSTLELGDSALYLCASSLRYEAGGTDTQYFGPGTRLTVL.

This clone is a singleton in its sample. The genes are TRBV28 and TRBJ2-2; a weak D match, TRBD1 (5 bases). The V gene's germline CDR1 is MDHEN and CDR2 SYDVKM. The V end was cut by 3 bases, the J end by 6 bases, with 8 bases between. This CDR3 comprises 13 residues. This CDR3 is CASSFLGPGELFF. CDR3 DNA: TGTGCCAGCAGTTTTTTGGGGCCCGGGGAGCTGTTTTTT.

This rearrangement joins TRBV5-4 to TRBJ2-7; D gene uncertain. Germline lookup yields CDR1 SGHNT and CDR2 YYREEE (reference sequence). Trimming stripped 4 bases from V and 7 bases from J, with 21 bases between. The CDR3 runs to 15 residues. CDR3 sequence (DNA): TGTGCCAGCAGCCTCCAGGCCGAGAGTGGTTATGAGCAGTACTTC. It translates to CASSLQAESGYEQYF.

The chain couples TRBV29-1 to TRBJ2-7, with D perhaps TRBD2 (7 bases). Trimming removed 6 bases from V and 2 bases from J, with 14 bases in between. This CDR3 is 13 amino acids long. Germline V gene sequence: CDR1 SQVTM, CDR2 ANQGSEA. The CDR3 DNA reads TGCAGCGTGGGGGGGACACTGCCCTACGAGCAGTACTTC. Protein product: CSVGGTLPYEQYF.

This chain connects TRBV9 to TRBJ2-1, with TRBD1 matching 10 bases. V lost 2 bases and J lost 5; bases outside the gene matches: 10. The CDR3 has 17 amino acids. Germline V gives CDR1 SGDLS, CDR2 YYNGEE. The CDR3 protein is CASSVPIGTGADNEQFF. As DNA, the CDR3 is TGTGCCAGCAGCGTCCCTATTGGGACAGGGGCCGACAATGAGCAGTTCTTC. The full variable domain, rest sourced from reference TRBV9 and TRBJ2-1, is DSGVTQTPKHLITATGQRVTLRCSPRSGDLSVYWYQQSLDQGLQFLIQYYNGEERAKGNILERFSAQQFPDLHSELNLSSLELGDSALYFCASSVPIGTGADNEQFFGPGTRLTVL.

The CDR3 spells CASSLGGSYEQYF. CDR3 DNA: TGCGCCAGCAGCCTAGGGGGGTCCTACGAGCAGTACTTC. The chain joins TRBV4-1 to TRBJ2-7; D assignment may be TRBD1 or TRBD2 (6 bases each). The germline V and J ends were trimmed by 4 bases and 1 base, with 8 bases remaining between them. CDR1 is MGHRA, CDR2 YSYEKL, per germline. The CDR3 consists of 13 residues.

The chain combines TRBV5-4 with TRBJ2-7; no clear D. Germline V lookup: CDR1 SGHNT, CDR2 YYREEE (reference sequence). This CDR3 is built from 14 residues. V shed 4 bases and J shed 6 bases, with 17 bases lying between them. In DNA, the CDR3 is TGTGCCAGCAGCCCCCCCGATCGCGTTGTCGAGCAGTACTTC. It translates to CASSPPDRVVEQYF.